Listed here are 4 T cell receptor beta chains from one sample, sequenced in a study of blood T cells in healthy people across ages. Using a J-beta primer mix together with a sample-barcoded 5' primer, a second PCR was run for roughly 7 to 12 cycles. TCRdb re-derived calls from the 5' RACE reads in MiXCR, one entry per CDR3 protein. This sample yields fewer than 700,000 distinct CDR3 sequences, of which about 43% are seen a single time; about 32% belongs to the top ten. Sequenced input: blood. These receptors were collected from a man aged 80 or over in good health.

The V gene is TRBV7-9, the J gene TRBJ2-7; D not certain. Germline-derived CDR1 and CDR2 are SEHNR and FQNEAQ (reference sequence). CDR3 length: 14 amino acids. V was shortened by 5 bases and J by 6 bases, with 17 bases between the two germline ends. The CDR3 is CASSVTQVDREQYF. DNA for the CDR3: TGTGCCAGCAGCGTGACGCAAGTAGACCGCGAGCAGTACTTC.

The chain couples TRBV12-3 or TRBV12-4 to TRBJ1-1; 7 bases are a match to TRBD1. The length of the CDR3 is 17 residues. After removal of 7 bases from V and 1 base from J, the junction contained 15 bases not matched to a gene. The CDR3: CASNRDMTTGRNTEAFF. The CDR3 bases are TGTGCCAGCAATCGAGATATGACGACAGGGAGGAACACTGAAGCTTTCTTT.

The CDR3 sequence: CASSTRTGNGYTF. CDR3 nucleotide sequence: TGCGCCAGCAGCACCCGGACAGGGAACGGCTACACCTTC. The chain carries TRBV5-1 and TRBJ1-2; TRBD1 aligns across 8 bases. V was clipped by 4 bases and J by 8 bases; unmatched bases: 7. This CDR3 has 13 residues. Germline V CDR1 and CDR2: SGHRS, YFSETQ.

This clonotype was counted a single time. The V call is TRBV6-2 or TRBV6-3, the J call TRBJ2-5; 8 bases align to TRBD1. Germline-derived CDR1 and CDR2 are MNHEY and SVGEGT. The CDR3 has 15 amino acids. Unmatched junction bases numbered 9, after V lost 9 bases and J lost 0 bases. The CDR3 DNA reads as TGTGCCAGTTCGACAGGGGTACCGTACCAAGAGACCCAGTACTTC. Translating it yields CASSTGVPYQETQYF.